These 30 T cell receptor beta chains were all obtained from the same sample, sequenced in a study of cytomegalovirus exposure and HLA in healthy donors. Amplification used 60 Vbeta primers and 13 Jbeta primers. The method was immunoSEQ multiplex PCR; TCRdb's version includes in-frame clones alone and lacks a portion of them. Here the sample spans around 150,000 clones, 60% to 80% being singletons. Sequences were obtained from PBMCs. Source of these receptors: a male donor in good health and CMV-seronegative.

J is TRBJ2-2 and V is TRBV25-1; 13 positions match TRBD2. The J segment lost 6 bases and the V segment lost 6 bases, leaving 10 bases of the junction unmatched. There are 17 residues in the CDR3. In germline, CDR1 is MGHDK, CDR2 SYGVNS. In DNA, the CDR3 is TGTGCCAGCAGCGGGTTTAGGACTAGCGGGAGACCCGGGGAGCTGTTTTTT. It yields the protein CASSGFRTSGRPGELFF.

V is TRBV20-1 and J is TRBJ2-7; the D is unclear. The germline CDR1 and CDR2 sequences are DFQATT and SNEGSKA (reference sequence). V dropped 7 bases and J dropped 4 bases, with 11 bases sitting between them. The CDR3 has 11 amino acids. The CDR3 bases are TGCAGTGGGTTAGTAGCTTACGAGCAGTACTTC. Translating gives CSGLVAYEQYF.

The CDR3 is CASSLGTGGPEAFF. In DNA, the CDR3 is TGTGCCAGCAGTCTAGGGACAGGGGGCCCTGAAGCTTTCTTT. The chain joins TRBV27 to TRBJ1-1; 12 bases are shared with TRBD1. V gave up 5 bases and J gave up 6 bases; unmatched junction bases: 4. This CDR3 has 14 amino acids. Germline CDR1 is MNHEY and CDR2 is SMNVEV (reference sequence).

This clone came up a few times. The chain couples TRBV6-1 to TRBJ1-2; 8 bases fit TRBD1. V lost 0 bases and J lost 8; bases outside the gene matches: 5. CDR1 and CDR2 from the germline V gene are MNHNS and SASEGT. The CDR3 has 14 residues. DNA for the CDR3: TGTGCCAGCAGTGAAGCTTGGACAGGGTACGGCTACACCTTC. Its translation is CASSEAWTGYGYTF.

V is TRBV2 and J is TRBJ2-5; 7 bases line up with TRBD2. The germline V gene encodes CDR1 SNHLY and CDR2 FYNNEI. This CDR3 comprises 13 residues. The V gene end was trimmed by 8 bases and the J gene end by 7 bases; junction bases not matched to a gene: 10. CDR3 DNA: TGTGCCAGCTCCTTTGGACTAGAGGGGACCCAGTACTTC. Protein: CASSFGLEGTQYF.

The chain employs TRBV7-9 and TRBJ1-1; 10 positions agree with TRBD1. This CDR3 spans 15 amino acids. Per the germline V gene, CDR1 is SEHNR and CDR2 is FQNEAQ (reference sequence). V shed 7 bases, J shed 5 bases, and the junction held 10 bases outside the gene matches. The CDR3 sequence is CASNPGQGIGTEAFF. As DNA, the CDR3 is TGTGCCAGCAACCCGGGACAGGGGATAGGGACTGAAGCTTTCTTT.

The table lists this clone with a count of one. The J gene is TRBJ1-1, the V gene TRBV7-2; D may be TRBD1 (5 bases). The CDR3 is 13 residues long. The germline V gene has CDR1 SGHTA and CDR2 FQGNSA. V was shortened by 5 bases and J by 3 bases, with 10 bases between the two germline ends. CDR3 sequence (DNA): TGTGCCAGCAGCGTACAAGGGGACACTGAAGCTTTCTTT. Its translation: CASSVQGDTEAFF.

CDR3: CASSGPGLAGESSYEQYF. The CDR3 region has the DNA TGTGCCAGCAGCGGACCGGGACTAGCGGGAGAAAGCTCCTACGAGCAGTACTTC. The genes are TRBV13 and TRBJ2-7, with TRBD2 identical over 14 bases. Germline assignment: CDR1 PRHDT and CDR2 FYEKMQ (reference sequence). The CDR3 has 18 amino acids. After removal of 5 bases from V and 0 bases from J, the junction contained 9 bases not matched to a gene.

Here the CDR3 reads CASSTSAGGPYEQYF. CDR3 nucleotide sequence: TGCGCCAGCAGCACGTCGGCTGGAGGTCCCTACGAGCAGTACTTC. The V and J genes are TRBV5-1 and TRBJ2-7; weak D call: TRBD2 (5 bases). The CDR3 runs 15 residues. The ends were cut back, 4 bases at V and 2 bases at J, with 16 bases in the middle. The germline V gene has CDR1 SGHRS and CDR2 YFSETQ. The whole variable domain, filled in from reference TRBV5-1 and TRBJ2-7, reads KAGVTQTPRYLIKTRGQQVTLSCSPISGHRSVSWYQQTPGQGLQFLFEYFSETQRNKGNFPGRFSGRQFSNSRSEMNVSTLELGDSALYLCASSTSAGGPYEQYFGPGTRLTVT.

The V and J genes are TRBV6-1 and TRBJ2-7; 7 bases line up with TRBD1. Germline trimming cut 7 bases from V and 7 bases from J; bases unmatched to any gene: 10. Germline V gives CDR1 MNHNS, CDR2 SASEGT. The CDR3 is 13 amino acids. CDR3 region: CASIVQGGGEQYF. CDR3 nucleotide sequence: TGTGCCAGCATCGTACAAGGGGGCGGGGAGCAGTACTTC.

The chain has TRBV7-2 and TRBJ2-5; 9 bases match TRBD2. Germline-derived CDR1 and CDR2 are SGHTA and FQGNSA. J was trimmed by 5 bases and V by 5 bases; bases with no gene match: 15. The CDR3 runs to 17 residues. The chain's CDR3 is CASSPRGSGRVGETQYF. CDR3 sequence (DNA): TGTGCCAGCAGCCCCCGGGGTAGCGGGAGAGTCGGGGAGACCCAGTACTTC.

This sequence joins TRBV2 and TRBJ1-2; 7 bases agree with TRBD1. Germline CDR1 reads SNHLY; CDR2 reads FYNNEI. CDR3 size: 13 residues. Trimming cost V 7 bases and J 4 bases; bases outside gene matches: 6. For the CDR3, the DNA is TGTGCCAGCACCATGACAGGGTCCTATGGCTACACCTTC. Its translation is CASTMTGSYGYTF.

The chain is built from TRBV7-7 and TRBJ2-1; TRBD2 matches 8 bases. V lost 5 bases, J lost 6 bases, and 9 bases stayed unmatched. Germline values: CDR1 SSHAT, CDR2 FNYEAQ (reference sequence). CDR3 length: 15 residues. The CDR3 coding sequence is TGTGCCAGCAGCCCCGGGACTAGAGGGCTCAATGAGCAGTTCTTC. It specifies CASSPGTRGLNEQFF.

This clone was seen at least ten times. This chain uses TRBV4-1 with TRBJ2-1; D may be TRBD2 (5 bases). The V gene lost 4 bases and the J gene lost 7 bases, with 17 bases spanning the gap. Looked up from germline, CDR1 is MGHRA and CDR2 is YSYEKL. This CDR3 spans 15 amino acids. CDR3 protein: CASSPTTSEGNEQFF. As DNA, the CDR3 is TGCGCCAGCAGCCCGACTACCTCCGAGGGAAATGAGCAGTTCTTC.

This chain's CDR3 is CASSLTRYGTEAFF. The CDR3 DNA reads TGTGCCAGCAGTTTGACTCGCTACGGGACTGAAGCTTTCTTT. The chain uses TRBV27 and TRBJ1-1; D is undetermined. CDR1 is MNHEY and CDR2 is SMNVEV in the germline V gene (reference sequence). The CDR3 extends over 14 amino acids. V lost 3 bases and J 5 bases, leaving 13 bases between the germline ends.

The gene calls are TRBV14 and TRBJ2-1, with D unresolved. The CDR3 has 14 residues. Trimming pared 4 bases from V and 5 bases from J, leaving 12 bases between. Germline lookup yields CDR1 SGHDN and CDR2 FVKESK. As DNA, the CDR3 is TGTGCCAGCAGCCGAGACTTCCCCCACAATGAGCAGTTCTTC. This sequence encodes CASSRDFPHNEQFF.

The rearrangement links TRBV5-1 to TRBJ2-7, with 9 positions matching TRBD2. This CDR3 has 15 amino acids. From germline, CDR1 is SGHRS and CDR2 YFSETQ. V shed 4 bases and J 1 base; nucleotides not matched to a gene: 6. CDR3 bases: TGCGCCAGCAGCGGAGCGGGGGGCGCTTCCTACGAGCAGTACTTC. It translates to CASSGAGGASYEQYF.

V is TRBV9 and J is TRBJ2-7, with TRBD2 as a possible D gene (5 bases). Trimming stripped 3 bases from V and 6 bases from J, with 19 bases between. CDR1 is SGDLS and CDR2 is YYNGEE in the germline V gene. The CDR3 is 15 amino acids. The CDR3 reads CASSERGLGLTEQYF. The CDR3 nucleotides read TGTGCCAGCAGCGAACGGGGTCTCGGCTTAACCGAGCAGTACTTC.

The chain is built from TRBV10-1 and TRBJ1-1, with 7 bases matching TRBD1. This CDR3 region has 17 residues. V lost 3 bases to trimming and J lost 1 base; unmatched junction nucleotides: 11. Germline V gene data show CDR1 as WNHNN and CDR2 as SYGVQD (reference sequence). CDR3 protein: CASSDPPRDRANTEAFF. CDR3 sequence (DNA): TGCGCCAGCAGTGACCCTCCCCGTGACAGGGCGAACACTGAAGCTTTCTTT.

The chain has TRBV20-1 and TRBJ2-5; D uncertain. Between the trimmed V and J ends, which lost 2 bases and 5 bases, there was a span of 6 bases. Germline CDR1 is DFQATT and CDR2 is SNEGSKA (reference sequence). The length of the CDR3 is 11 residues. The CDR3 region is CSARLEETQYF. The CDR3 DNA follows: TGCAGTGCTAGATTAGAGGAGACCCAGTACTTC.

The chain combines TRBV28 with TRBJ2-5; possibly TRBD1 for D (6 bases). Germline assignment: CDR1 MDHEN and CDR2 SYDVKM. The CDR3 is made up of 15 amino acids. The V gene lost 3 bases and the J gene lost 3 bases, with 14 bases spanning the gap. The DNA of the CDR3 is TGTGCCAGCAGTTTTAGGGGACACAAAGAAGAGACCCAGTACTTC. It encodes CASSFRGHKEETQYF.

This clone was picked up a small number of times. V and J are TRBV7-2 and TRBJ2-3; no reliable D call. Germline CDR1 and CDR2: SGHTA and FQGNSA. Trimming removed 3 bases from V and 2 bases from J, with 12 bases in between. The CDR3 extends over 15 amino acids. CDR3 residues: CASSLSRAPTDTQYF. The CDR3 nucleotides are TGTGCCAGCAGCTTGTCGCGCGCTCCCACAGATACGCAGTATTTT.

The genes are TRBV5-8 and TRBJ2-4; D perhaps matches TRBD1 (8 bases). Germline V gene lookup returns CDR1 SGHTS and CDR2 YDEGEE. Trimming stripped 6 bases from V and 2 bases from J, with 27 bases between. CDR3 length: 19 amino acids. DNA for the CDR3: TGTGCCAGCACCTGGATGGGGGGGACGTGGGACAGGTCCAAAAACATTCAGTACTTC. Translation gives CASTWMGGTWDRSKNIQYF.

CDR3 DNA: TGTGCCAGCAGCACCCCAGGGGCAGGGGAAGACTACGAGCAGTACTTC. This codes for CASSTPGAGEDYEQYF. This rearrangement joins TRBV7-8 to TRBJ2-7; D may be TRBD1 (6 bases). CDR3 size: 16 residues. Germline V lookup: CDR1 SGHVS, CDR2 FQNEAQ. Trimming cost V 5 bases and J 3 bases, with 20 bases left between them. The whole variable domain, remainder taken from reference TRBV7-8 and TRBJ2-7, is GAGVSQSPRYKVAKRGQDVALRCDPISGHVSLFWYQQALGQGPEFLTYFQNEAQLDKSGLPSDRFFAERPEGSVSTLKIQRTQQEDSAVYLCASSTPGAGEDYEQYFGPGTRLTVT.

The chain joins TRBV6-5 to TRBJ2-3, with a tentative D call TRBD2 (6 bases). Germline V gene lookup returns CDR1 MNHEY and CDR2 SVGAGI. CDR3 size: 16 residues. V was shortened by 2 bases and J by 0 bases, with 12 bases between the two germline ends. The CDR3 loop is CASSYLGSGSTDTQYF. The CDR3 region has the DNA TGTGCCAGCAGTTACCTTGGTAGCGGAAGCACAGATACGCAGTATTTT.

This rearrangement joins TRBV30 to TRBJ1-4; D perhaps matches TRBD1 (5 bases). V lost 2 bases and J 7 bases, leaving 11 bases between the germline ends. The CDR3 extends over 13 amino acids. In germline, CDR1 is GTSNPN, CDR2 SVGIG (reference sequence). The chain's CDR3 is CAWSPGEGEKLFF. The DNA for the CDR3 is TGTGCCTGGAGTCCGGGGGAAGGTGAAAAACTGTTTTTT.

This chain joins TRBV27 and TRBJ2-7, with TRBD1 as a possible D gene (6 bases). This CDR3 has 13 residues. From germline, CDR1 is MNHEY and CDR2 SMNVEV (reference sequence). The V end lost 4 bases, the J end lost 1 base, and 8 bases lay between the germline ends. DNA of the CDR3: TGTGCCAGCAGTTCACAGGGTTCCTACGAGCAGTACTTC. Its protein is CASSSQGSYEQYF.

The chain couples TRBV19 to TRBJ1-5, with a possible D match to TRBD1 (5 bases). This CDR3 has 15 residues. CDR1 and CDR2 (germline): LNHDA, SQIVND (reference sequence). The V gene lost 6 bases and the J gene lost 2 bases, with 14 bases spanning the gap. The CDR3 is CASRTRGGGNQPQHF. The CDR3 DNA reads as TGTGCCAGTAGGACAAGGGGAGGTGGCAATCAGCCCCAGCATTTT.

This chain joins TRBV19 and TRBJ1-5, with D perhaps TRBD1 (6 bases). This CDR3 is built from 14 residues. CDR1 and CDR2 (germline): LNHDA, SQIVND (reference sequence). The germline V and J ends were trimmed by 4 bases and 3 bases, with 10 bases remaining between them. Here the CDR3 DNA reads TGTGCCAGTAGTACCGGACAGTACAATCAGCCCCAGCATTTT. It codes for CASSTGQYNQPQHF.

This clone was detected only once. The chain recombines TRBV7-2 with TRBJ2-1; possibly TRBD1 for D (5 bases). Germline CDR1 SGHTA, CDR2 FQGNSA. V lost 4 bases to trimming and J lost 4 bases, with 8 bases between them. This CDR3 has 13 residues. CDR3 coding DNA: TGTGCCAGCAGCTCCTCAGGGTACAATGAGCAGTTCTTC. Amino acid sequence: CASSSSGYNEQFF.